Described below is a single T cell receptor beta chain sequence and its context. The ends were cut back, 11 bases at V and 3 bases at J, with 13 bases in the middle. Per the germline V gene, CDR1 is MNHEY and CDR2 is SVGAGI. This CDR3 is 12 amino acids long. Original methodology: By means of reference gene primer amplification, nucleated cell counts were estimated. The repertoire was sequenced with immunoSEQ multiplex PCR; TCRdb's copy has only in-frame clones and lacks some. The V and J calls and clone size come from that table; D and trimming were worked out from the DNA. The sample has some 83,000 clones, approximately 89% seen once. This entry belongs to a study of blood T cell repertoires in COVID-19. Study-level information: Some COVID-19 samples were acute and others convalescent; all came from the United States, Italy and Spain. T cells, B-cell-depleted T cells, or PBMCs supplied cDNA or gDNA.

Sequencing was done on a sample of peripheral blood. The sequence derives from a man between 60 and 75 years old with acute or convalescent COVID-19. This chain joins TRBV6-5 and TRBJ1-2; D not certain. The CDR3 nucleotides read TGTGCCCACTCCGCAGGCCACTATGGCTACACCTTC. Translation gives CAHSAGHYGYTF.